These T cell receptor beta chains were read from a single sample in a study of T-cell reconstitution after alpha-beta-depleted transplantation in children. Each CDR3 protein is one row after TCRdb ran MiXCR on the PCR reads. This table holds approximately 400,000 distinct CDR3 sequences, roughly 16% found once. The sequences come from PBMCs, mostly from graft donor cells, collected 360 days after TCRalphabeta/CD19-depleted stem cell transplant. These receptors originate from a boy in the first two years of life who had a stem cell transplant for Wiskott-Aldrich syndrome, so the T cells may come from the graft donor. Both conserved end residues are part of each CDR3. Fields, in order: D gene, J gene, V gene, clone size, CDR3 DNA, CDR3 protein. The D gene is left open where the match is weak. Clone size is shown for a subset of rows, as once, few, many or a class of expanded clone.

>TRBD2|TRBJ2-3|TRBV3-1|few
TGTGCCAGCAGCCGGGGACTAGCGAATCCCACAGATACGCAGTATTTT
CASSRGLANPTDTQYF
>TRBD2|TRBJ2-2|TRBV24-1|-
TGTGCCACCAGTGATCTAATAGCGGGAGGGCCCGGCACCGGGGAGCTGTTTTTT
CATSDLIAGGPGTGELFF
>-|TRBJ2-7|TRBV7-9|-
TGTGCCAGCAGCCCCTACACGAAATACTCCTACGAGCAGTACTTC
CASSPYTKYSYEQYF
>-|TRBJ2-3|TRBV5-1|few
TGCGCCAGCAGCTTGGAGTCCAGTTCGACGCAGTATTTT
CASSLESSSTQYF
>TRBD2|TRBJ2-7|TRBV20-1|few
TGCAGTGCTAGCACTAGCGGGGCCTACGAGCAGTACTTC
CSASTSGAYEQYF
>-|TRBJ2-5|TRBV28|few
TGTGCCAGCACGGGGGGCCGGGAGACCCAGTACTTC
CASTGGRETQYF
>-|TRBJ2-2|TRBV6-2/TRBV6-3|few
TGTGCCAGCAGCAGGGTTACGGGCGCTCGCGGGGAGCTGTTTTTT
CASSRVTGARGELFF
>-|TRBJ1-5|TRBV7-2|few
TGTGCCAGCAGCTCATCACGGGGGGATCAGCCCCAGCATTTT
CASSSSRGDQPQHF
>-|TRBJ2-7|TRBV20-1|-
TGCAGTGCTAGAGGGCGTCGTAGCTCCTACGAGCAGTACTTC
CSARGRRSSYEQYF
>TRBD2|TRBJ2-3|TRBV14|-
TGTGCCAGCAGCCAAGTTTTTAGCGGGAGCGATACGCAGTATTTT
CASSQVFSGSDTQYF
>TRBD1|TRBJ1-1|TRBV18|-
TGTGCCAGCTCACTTGGGACAGGGGGCGCTTGGGGCACTGAAGCTTTCTTT
CASSLGTGGAWGTEAFF
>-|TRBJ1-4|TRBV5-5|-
TGTGCCAGCAGCTTGGGCCCCTCGTGGGAAAAACTGTTTTTT
CASSLGPSWEKLFF
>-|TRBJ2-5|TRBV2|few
TGTGCCAGCAGTGAAGCCCCAGTCTTCCAAGAGACCCAGTACTTC
CASSEAPVFQETQYF
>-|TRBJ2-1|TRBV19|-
TGTGCCAGTAGTACCACTAGGAGCTCCTACAATGAGCAGTTCTTC
CASSTTRSSYNEQFF
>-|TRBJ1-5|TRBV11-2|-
TGTGCCAGCAGCTTGGGGAGAGGGCCCCAGCATTTT
CASSLGRGPQHF
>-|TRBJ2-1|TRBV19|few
TGTGCCAGTAGTATAGACACCCGGAGGAGGGGGCAGGTTGAGCAGTTCTTC
CASSIDTRRRGQVEQFF
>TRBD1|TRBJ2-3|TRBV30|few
TGTGCCTGGAGTTGGTGGGACAGGGCGAAGGATACGCAGTATTTT
CAWSWWDRAKDTQYF
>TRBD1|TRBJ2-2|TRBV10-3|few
TGTGCCACCGGACAGGGTTTCGGGACCGGGGAGCTGTTTTTT
CATGQGFGTGELFF